The 28 T cell receptor beta chains listed next were all sequenced from one sample in a study of identical twins. TCRdb re-derived calls from the 5' RACE reads in MiXCR, one entry per CDR3 protein. Of a few hundred thousand distinct CDR3 sequences in the sample, 8% to 9% were seen once. The data were also submitted as part of a second study, on yellow fever vaccine responses in identical twins.

The sequenced material came from memory (CD45RO+) T cells sorted from blood. Every receptor here comes from a woman between 18 and 29 years old in good health.

This clonotype was picked up a small number of times. The CDR3 nucleotides read TGTGCCACTTCACAGGGTTTGCCACCCCTCCACTTT. This gives the protein CATSQGLPPLHF. The J gene is TRBJ1-6, the V gene TRBV12-3 or TRBV12-4; possibly TRBD1 for D (6 bases). The CDR3 spans 12 residues. Trimming pared 10 bases from V and 11 bases from J, leaving 15 bases between.

The genes are TRBV28 and TRBJ2-4; possibly TRBD2 for D (7 bases). Germline assignment: CDR1 MDHEN and CDR2 SYDVKM. CDR3 size: 18 residues. The ends were cut back, 4 bases at V and 0 bases at J, with 19 bases in the middle. In nucleotides, the CDR3 is TGTGCCAGCAGTTCGGCAGGGGCGGGGGAACTAGCCAAAAACATTCAGTACTTC. Its translation is CASSSAGAGELAKNIQYF. Based on the CDR3 plus reference TRBV28 and TRBJ2-4, the full variable domain is DVKVTQSSRYLVKRTGEKVFLECVQDMDHENMFWYRQDPGLGLRLIYFSYDVKMKEKGDIPEGYSVSREKKERFSLILESASTNQTSMYLCASSSAGAGELAKNIQYFGAGTRLSVL.

This clonotype was detected ten times or more. The gene calls are TRBV5-1 and TRBJ2-5; D uncertain. With 4 bases removed from V and 0 bases from J, the gap between germline ends came to 4 bases. Germline V CDR1 and CDR2: SGHRS, YFSETQ. The CDR3 has 12 residues. For the CDR3, the DNA is TGCGCCAGCAGCGCGGACCAAGAGACCCAGTACTTC. Encoded protein: CASSADQETQYF.

This clonotype was detected a few times. The chain employs TRBV5-6 and TRBJ1-3, with D hard to call. The V gene lost 1 base and the J gene lost 3 bases, with 8 bases spanning the gap. The CDR3 is 14 amino acids. In germline, CDR1 is SGHDT, CDR2 YYEEEE. For the CDR3, the DNA is TGTGCCAGCAGCTTGCGAGGGATTGGAAACACCATATATTTT. Amino acid sequence: CASSLRGIGNTIYF.

In this sample, this clonotype turned up many times. The chain combines TRBV14 with TRBJ2-2, with D possibly TRBD2 on 6 matching bases. V dropped 1 base and J dropped 1 base, with 13 bases sitting between them. Germline V gene lookup returns CDR1 SGHDN and CDR2 FVKESK. The CDR3 has 17 amino acids. CDR3 sequence (DNA): TGTGCCAGCAGCCAAGCATCCGGGGGACGGAACACCGGGGAGCTGTTTTTT. Translation gives CASSQASGGRNTGELFF.

Notes on this clonotype: A much larger clone sits a single nucleotide away, making a read error possible. The chain carries TRBV3-1 and TRBJ2-3; 10 positions match TRBD2. The CDR3 runs to 17 residues. CDR1 LGHDT and CDR2 YNNKEL come from the germline V gene (reference sequence). The CDR3 region is CACSQGVLAGPTDTQYF. CDR3 sequence (DNA): TGTGCCTGCAGCCAAGGAGTACTAGCGGGACCCACAGATACGCAGTATTTT.

This clonotype was seen repeatedly, ten times or more. The chain has TRBV7-8 and TRBJ2-1; 10 positions agree with TRBD2. With 0 bases clipped from V and 7 bases from J, the junction kept 12 bases outside the gene matches. The CDR3 spans 18 residues. Germline CDR1 is SGHVS and CDR2 is FQNEAQ. The CDR3: CASSLAGQTSGRGNEQFF. CDR3 bases: TGTGCCAGCAGCTTAGCTGGCCAAACGAGCGGGAGGGGGAATGAGCAGTTCTTC.

This clonotype occurred a few times. The chain recombines TRBV10-3 with TRBJ2-5; possible D gene TRBD2, 5 bases. Per the germline V gene, CDR1 is ENHRY and CDR2 is SYGVKD. CDR3 length equals 14 residues. With 3 bases removed from V and 4 bases from J, the gap between germline ends came to 12 bases. The CDR3 protein is CAISDGIARETQYF. The DNA of the CDR3 is TGTGCCATCAGTGATGGGATAGCGAGAGAGACCCAGTACTTC.

This clonotype was detected a few times. The chain combines TRBV3-1 with TRBJ2-1, with D hard to call. The CDR3 runs 12 residues. The ends were cut back, 3 bases at V and 2 bases at J, with 2 bases in the middle. In germline, CDR1 is LGHDT, CDR2 YNNKEL (reference sequence). The CDR3 bases are TGTGCCAGCAGCCAGGCCTACAATGAGCAGTTCTTC. Amino acids: CASSQAYNEQFF.

The chain links TRBV20-1 to TRBJ2-3, with 8 positions matching TRBD2. This CDR3 comprises 12 residues. Per the germline V gene, CDR1 is DFQATT and CDR2 is SNEGSKA (reference sequence). V trimming: 7 bases; J trimming: 5 bases; junction bases outside the gene matches: 5. CDR3 loop: CSGSGGRDTQYF. CDR3 DNA sequence: TGCAGTGGGAGCGGGGGAAGAGATACGCAGTATTTT.

This clonotype occurred many times. This chain links TRBV20-1 with TRBJ2-3, with D uncertain. V was cut by 0 bases and J by 4 bases, with 11 bases left in between. Germline V gene sequence: CDR1 DFQATT, CDR2 SNEGSKA (reference sequence). This CDR3 is 14 amino acids long. This CDR3 reads CSAREVRGADTQYF. CDR3 DNA: TGCAGTGCTAGAGAGGTGCGCGGTGCAGATACGCAGTATTTT.

In DNA, the CDR3 is TGTGCCAGCAGTTTATTCCCTAGCGGGAACTACGAGCAGTACTTC. Translating gives CASSLFPSGNYEQYF. The V call is TRBV12-3 or TRBV12-4, the J call TRBJ2-7; 9 nucleotides line up with TRBD2. This CDR3 is 15 amino acids long. After removal of 2 bases from V and 3 bases from J, the junction contained 5 bases not matched to a gene.

This clonotype has a count of ten or more. The rearrangement uses TRBV12-3 or TRBV12-4 and TRBJ2-3, with 7 bases that match TRBD1. J was trimmed by 1 base and V by 7 bases; bases with no gene match: 11. This CDR3 region has 16 residues. The CDR3 DNA reads as TGTGCCAGCACCCGGGACAGCCCTACAGGCACAGATACGCAGTATTTT. As protein: CASTRDSPTGTDTQYF.

This clonotype showed up many times. This rearrangement joins TRBV5-1 to TRBJ2-1; D might be TRBD1 (5 bases). The CDR3 contains 15 residues. V dropped 0 bases and J dropped 8 bases, with 15 bases sitting between them. The germline V gene has CDR1 SGHRS and CDR2 YFSETQ. The CDR3 DNA sequence: TGCGCCAGCAGCTTGGGGTCAGGGCGAATGGATGAGCAGTTCTTC. It specifies CASSLGSGRMDEQFF.

V is TRBV7-2 and J is TRBJ2-2; possibly TRBD2 for D (5 bases). Trimming removed 5 bases from V and 0 bases from J, with 16 bases in between. Per germline, CDR1 SGHTA and CDR2 FQGNSA. The CDR3 sequence is 17 residues long. This CDR3 is CASSAWTYYPNTGELFF. DNA for the CDR3: TGTGCCAGCAGCGCCTGGACTTATTACCCGAACACCGGGGAGCTGTTTTTT.

The chain employs TRBV5-4 and TRBJ2-7; 9 nucleotides line up with TRBD1. The CDR3 consists of 14 residues. The germline V gene encodes CDR1 SGHNT and CDR2 YYREEE (reference sequence). J was trimmed by 3 bases and V by 4 bases; bases with no gene match: 5. This CDR3 reads CASSVDRGFYEQYF. The CDR3 nucleotides are TGTGCCAGCAGCGTGGACAGGGGTTTCTACGAGCAGTACTTC. The variable domain in full, completed from reference TRBV5-4 and TRBJ2-7, reads ETGVTQSPTHLIKTRGQQVTLRCSSQSGHNTVSWYQQALGQGPQFIFQYYREEENGRGNFPPRFSGLQFPNYSSELNVNALELDDSALYLCASSVDRGFYEQYFGPGTRLTVT.

This clonotype was counted a few times. The rearrangement joins TRBV20-1 to TRBJ2-1, with TRBD1 matching over 9 bases. Germline V CDR1 and CDR2: DFQATT, SNEGSKA (reference sequence). V gave up 6 bases and J gave up 6 bases; unmatched junction bases: 9. CDR3 size: 14 residues. CDR3 sequence: CSATRDRVINEQFF. In nucleotides, the CDR3 is TGCAGTGCCACCCGGGACAGGGTCATCAATGAGCAGTTCTTC.

The genes are TRBV7-9 and TRBJ2-7, with 9 bases fitting TRBD2. The CDR3 consists of 14 residues. The J segment lost 6 bases and the V segment lost 1 base, leaving 4 bases of the junction unmatched. Germline CDR1 SEHNR, CDR2 FQNEAQ (reference sequence). CDR3 sequence (DNA): TGTGCCAGCAGCTTAGGACCAGCGGGGGGCGAGCAGTACGTC. Amino acid sequence: CASSLGPAGGEQYV.

This clonotype was counted once. The J gene is TRBJ2-2, the V gene TRBV2, with no clear D. Germline loops: CDR1 SNHLY, CDR2 FYNNEI. V was pared by 1 base and J by 6 bases, with 12 bases between. This CDR3 has 15 residues. The CDR3: CASSEVPSPAGELFF. The DNA for the CDR3 is TGTGCCAGCAGTGAAGTCCCATCGCCAGCCGGGGAGCTGTTTTTT.

This clonotype turned up a few times. The gene calls are TRBV18 and TRBJ1-3; 7 bases are shared with TRBD1. The ends lost 2 bases at V and 0 bases at J; junction bases unmatched: 4. The V gene's germline CDR1 is KGHSH and CDR2 LQKENI. The CDR3 runs 16 residues. The DNA for the CDR3 is TGTGCCAGCTCACCAGTCGACAGGGTCTCTGGAAACACCATATATTTT. This sequence encodes CASSPVDRVSGNTIYF.

This clonotype was counted between two and nine times. V usage is TRBV6-2 or TRBV6-3 and J usage is TRBJ1-1; no definite D call. The CDR3 totals 13 residues. V was trimmed by 2 bases and J by 5 bases, leaving 9 bases between them. The germline CDR1 and CDR2 sequences are MNHEY and SVGEGT. CDR3 in DNA: TGTGCCAGCAGTTACGGGGTCATGACTGAAGCTTTCTTT. Its translation is CASSYGVMTEAFF.

V and J are TRBV6-1 and TRBJ2-5; 8 bases are shared with TRBD2. Looked up from germline, CDR1 is MNHNS and CDR2 is SASEGT. With V trimmed by 6 bases and J by 5 bases, 11 bases remained unmatched. The CDR3 length is 15 residues. The CDR3 region is CASRSQAGALETQYF. The CDR3 coding sequence is TGTGCCAGCAGGAGCCAAGCGGGAGCTCTCGAGACCCAGTACTTC.

The chain joins TRBV5-5 to TRBJ2-5; either TRBD1 or TRBD2 may fit D (5 bases each). The V gene lost 4 bases and the J gene lost 2 bases, with 18 bases spanning the gap. The germline gives CDR1 SGHKS, CDR2 YYEKEE (reference sequence). This CDR3 has 16 residues. CDR3 in DNA: TGTGCCAGCAGCCGGGAATCGGTCAGGGAACAAGAGACCCAGTACTTC. Protein sequence: CASSRESVREQETQYF.

This clonotype was found a few times. The rearrangement joins TRBV20-1 to TRBJ2-1; D could derive from TRBD1 or TRBD2 (5 bases each). The germline V and J ends were trimmed by 3 bases and 4 bases, with 13 bases remaining between them. From germline, CDR1 is DFQATT and CDR2 SNEGSKA (reference sequence). This CDR3 region has 14 residues. CDR3 in amino acids: CSASGPGTYNEQFF. In DNA, the CDR3 is TGCAGTGCTAGTGGGCCAGGGACGTACAATGAGCAGTTCTTC.

There are a few counts of this clonotype. The J gene is TRBJ2-7, the V gene TRBV6-1, with D hard to call. Germline loops: CDR1 MNHNS, CDR2 SASEGT. This CDR3 has 15 amino acids. The germline V and J ends were trimmed by 0 bases and 0 bases, with 9 bases remaining between them. CDR3 sequence: CASSEAIKSSYEQYV. DNA for the CDR3: TGTGCCAGCAGTGAAGCCATAAAGAGCTCCTACGAGCAGTACGTC.

This clonotype has ten or more counts. The V and J genes are TRBV19 and TRBJ1-5; the match to TRBD1 covers 10 bases. Germline values: CDR1 LNHDA, CDR2 SQIVND (reference sequence). CDR3 length: 15 amino acids. Trimming removed 6 bases from V and 7 bases from J; junction bases left unmatched: 9. The CDR3 loop reads CASRTGTGDWQPQHF. DNA for the CDR3: TGTGCCAGTAGGACCGGGACAGGGGATTGGCAGCCCCAGCATTTT.

This clonotype occurred a few times. The V and J genes are TRBV7-9 and TRBJ1-4; TRBD1 might be the D (6 bases). There are 15 residues in the CDR3. Germline CDR1 SEHNR, CDR2 FQNEAQ (reference sequence). Trimming stripped 2 bases from V and 4 bases from J, with 11 bases between. The CDR3 DNA reads as TGTGCCAGCAGCTTACAGACAGGCCTTAATGAAAAACTGTTTTTT. Protein: CASSLQTGLNEKLFF. Supplemented by reference TRBV7-9 and TRBJ1-4, the full variable domain reads DTGVSQNPRHKITKRGQNVTFRCDPISEHNRLYWYRQTLGQGPEFLTYFQNEAQLEKSRLLSDRFSAERPKGSFSTLEIQRTEQGDSAMYLCASSLQTGLNEKLFFGSGTQLSVL.

The sample holds a few counts of this clonotype. The chain couples TRBV5-1 to TRBJ1-4; no firm D call. CDR1 is SGHRS, CDR2 YFSETQ, per germline. The CDR3 is 14 amino acids. Trimming took 4 bases from V and 4 from J, leaving 11 bases between them. The CDR3 nucleotides are TGCGCCAGCAGCAAGAAGGACTATAATGAAAAACTGTTTTTT. It is translated as CASSKKDYNEKLFF. Filled out from reference TRBV5-1 and TRBJ1-4, the complete variable domain reads KAGVTQTPRYLIKTRGQQVTLSCSPISGHRSVSWYQQTPGQGLQFLFEYFSETQRNKGNFPGRFSGRQFSNSRSEMNVSTLELGDSALYLCASSKKDYNEKLFFGSGTQLSVL.